Following are 24 T cell receptor beta chains from one sample sequenced in a study of identical twins. In TCRdb, the 5' RACE reads were re-called with MiXCR into one record per CDR3 protein. The data hold about 690,000 distinct CDR3 sequences, with around 6% observed a single time. Material: naive T cells sorted from blood. The source is a man younger than 30 in good health.

This clonotype was recorded many times. This chain uses TRBV12-3 or TRBV12-4 with TRBJ1-2; no clear D. The length of the CDR3 is 11 residues. V was clipped by 9 bases and J by 8 bases, with 13 bases between them. CDR3 coding DNA: TGTGCCAGTTACTCACCCGGAGGCTACACCTTC. Amino acid sequence: CASYSPGGYTF.

This clonotype was counted only a few times. The chain couples TRBV20-1 to TRBJ1-5; D possibly corresponds to TRBD1 (6 bases). Germline CDR1 is DFQATT and CDR2 is SNEGSKA (reference sequence). V lost 2 bases, J lost 0 bases, and 14 bases lay in between. The CDR3 length is 16 residues. CDR3 sequence reads: CSARLSRGRSNQPQHF. For the CDR3, the DNA is TGCAGTGCTAGACTCAGCAGGGGCCGTAGCAATCAGCCCCAGCATTTT.

This clonotype was seen more than once but under ten times. This rearrangement joins TRBV5-1 to TRBJ2-1, with 7 bases that match TRBD2. The V gene end was trimmed by 6 bases and the J gene end by 6 bases; junction bases not matched to a gene: 9. The V gene's germline CDR1 is SGHRS and CDR2 YFSETQ. The CDR3 consists of 14 residues. CDR3 in amino acids: CASTERDRGNEQFF. CDR3 coding DNA: TGCGCCAGCACCGAGCGGGATCGAGGCAATGAGCAGTTCTTC. Full variable domain (outside the CDR3, taken from reference TRBV5-1 and TRBJ2-1): KAGVTQTPRYLIKTRGQQVTLSCSPISGHRSVSWYQQTPGQGLQFLFEYFSETQRNKGNFPGRFSGRQFSNSRSEMNVSTLELGDSALYLCASTERDRGNEQFFGPGTRLTVL.

V and J are TRBV18 and TRBJ2-7; D not resolved. The CDR3 consists of 15 residues. Between the trimmed V and J ends, which lost 2 bases and 3 bases, there was a span of 14 bases. CDR1 is KGHSH and CDR2 is LQKENI in the germline V gene. The CDR3 is CASSPGGPALYEQYF. The CDR3 DNA follows: TGTGCCAGCTCACCAGGCGGACCCGCCCTCTACGAGCAGTACTTC. Using reference TRBV18 and TRBJ2-7 for the parts outside the CDR3, the full variable domain is NAGVMQNPRHLVRRRGQEARLRCSPMKGHSHVYWYRQLPEEGLKFMVYLQKENIIDESGMPKERFSAEFPKEGPSILRIQQVVRGDSAAYFCASSPGGPALYEQYFGPGTRLTVT.

Ten or more counts support this clonotype. The gene calls are TRBV10-3 and TRBJ1-5; a weak D match, TRBD1 (5 bases). CDR3 length: 15 amino acids. Germline V lookup: CDR1 ENHRY, CDR2 SYGVKD. Trimming shortened V by 11 bases and J by 3 bases, and 20 bases separated the two germline ends. CDR3 nucleotide sequence: TGTGCCGCCAAAGACAGTAATGAATTCAATCAGCCCCAGCATTTT. It yields the protein CAAKDSNEFNQPQHF.

This clonotype was seen at least ten times. The chain's CDR3 is CASSGQGGLNSPLHF. In DNA, the CDR3 is TGTGCCAGCTCGGGCCAGGGCGGATTAAATTCACCCCTCCACTTT. The chain employs TRBV12-3 or TRBV12-4 and TRBJ1-6, with D perhaps matching TRBD1 (5 bases). The CDR3 runs 15 residues. V lost 8 bases to trimming and J lost 7 bases, with 18 bases between them.

This clonotype was counted ten times or more. This chain connects TRBV29-1 to TRBJ2-1; TRBD2 agrees at 8 bases. The length of the CDR3 is 13 residues. The ends lost 5 bases at V and 7 bases at J; junction bases unmatched: 7. Looked up from germline, CDR1 is SQVTM and CDR2 is ANQGSEA. The CDR3 region has the DNA TGCAGCGTTCTCAGCGGGGGCATTAATGAGCAGTTCTTC. Translating gives CSVLSGGINEQFF.

This clonotype was seen ten or more times. V usage is TRBV20-1 and J usage is TRBJ2-1, with 9 positions matching TRBD1. J lost 3 bases, V lost 6 bases, and 6 bases had no gene match. This CDR3 has 14 amino acids. Germline V gene lookup returns CDR1 DFQATT and CDR2 SNEGSKA (reference sequence). CDR3 in DNA: TGCAGTGCCGCTGGGACAGGGCTCTACAATGAGCAGTTCTTC. This translates into CSAAGTGLYNEQFF.

This chain uses TRBV2 with TRBJ2-7; 11 bases align to TRBD1. CDR1 and CDR2 (germline): SNHLY, FYNNEI. The J segment lost 3 bases and the V segment lost 10 bases, leaving 2 bases of the junction unmatched. The CDR3 runs 12 residues. The DNA for the CDR3 is TGTGCCATTGGGACAGGGGGCTACGAGCAGTACTTC. It yields the protein CAIGTGGYEQYF.

This clonotype was detected many times. V and J are TRBV6-2 or TRBV6-3 and TRBJ1-6, with 8 bases lining up with TRBD1. CDR1 MNHEY and CDR2 SVGEGT come from the germline V gene. V lost 7 bases to trimming and J lost 4 bases; unmatched junction nucleotides: 6. The CDR3 has 15 amino acids. Here the CDR3 reads CASILDRGYNSPLHF. DNA of the CDR3: TGTGCCAGCATCCTCGACAGGGGATATAATTCACCCCTCCACTTT.

This rearrangement joins TRBV7-9 to TRBJ2-3; D is ambiguous. The V gene lost 5 bases and the J gene lost 2 bases, with 17 bases spanning the gap. The length of the CDR3 is 16 residues. From germline, CDR1 is SEHNR and CDR2 FQNEAQ (reference sequence). The CDR3 nucleotides read TGTGCCAGCAGCAGTAGGAACACAACTTACACAGATACGCAGTATTTT. Translation gives CASSSRNTTYTDTQYF.

This clonotype has at least ten counts. The V and J genes are TRBV5-1 and TRBJ2-1; 15 bases line up with TRBD2. Germline assignment: CDR1 SGHRS and CDR2 YFSETQ. Trimming at V came to 6 bases and at J to 1 base, leaving 5 bases not matched to a gene. This CDR3 region has 17 residues. The CDR3 sequence: CASNTGTSGRSYNEQFF. CDR3 nucleotides: TGCGCCAGCAACACCGGGACTAGCGGGAGGTCCTACAATGAGCAGTTCTTC.

There are many counts of this clonotype. The genes are TRBV5-6 and TRBJ2-3; D possibly corresponds to TRBD1 (5 bases). The CDR3 extends over 10 amino acids. Per germline, CDR1 SGHDT and CDR2 YYEEEE. Trimming removed 5 bases from V and 9 bases from J, with 7 bases in between. The CDR3 nucleotides read TGTGCCAGCAGTGGGGCGACGCAGTATTTT. Translation gives CASSGATQYF.

The table lists this clonotype with many counts. This chain joins TRBV11-2 and TRBJ2-5, with TRBD2 matching 8 bases. The CDR3 length is 15 residues. V shed 2 bases and J 5 bases; nucleotides not matched to a gene: 7. Germline loops: CDR1 SGHAT, CDR2 FQNNGV. CDR3 sequence: CASSLIPAGVETQYF. CDR3 DNA: TGTGCCAGCAGCTTAATCCCAGCGGGAGTGGAGACCCAGTACTTC.

This clonotype was counted a few times. This rearrangement joins TRBV14 to TRBJ2-1; possible D gene TRBD1, 6 bases. CDR3 size: 14 residues. V lost 5 bases and J 6 bases, leaving 14 bases between the germline ends. Per germline, CDR1 SGHDN and CDR2 FVKESK. The CDR3 DNA reads TGTGCCAGCAGCGTAACAGGGTCGGCCAATGAGCAGTTCTTC. Residues: CASSVTGSANEQFF.

This clonotype was recorded at least ten times. The genes are TRBV25-1 and TRBJ2-1; tentatively, D is TRBD2 (5 bases). V dropped 7 bases and J dropped 0 bases, with 13 bases sitting between them. CDR1 MGHDK and CDR2 SYGVNS come from the germline V gene. The CDR3 is 15 residues long. The CDR3 region is CASTLRTDSYNEQFF. The CDR3, as DNA: TGTGCCAGCACCTTGAGGACTGACTCCTACAATGAGCAGTTCTTC.

This clonotype was counted a few times. The chain uses TRBV11-2 and TRBJ2-3, with 9 bases that match TRBD1. The V gene end was trimmed by 1 base and the J gene end by 2 bases; junction bases not matched to a gene: 1. CDR1 is SGHAT, CDR2 FQNNGV, per germline. The CDR3 is 15 residues long. The CDR3 sequence is CASSLVQGATDTQYF. The DNA for the CDR3 is TGTGCCAGCAGCTTAGTACAGGGGGCCACAGATACGCAGTATTTT. Full variable domain (missing parts from reference TRBV11-2 and TRBJ2-3): EAGVAQSPRYKIIEKRQSVAFWCNPISGHATLYWYQQILGQGPKLLIQFQNNGVVDDSQLPKDRFSAERLKGVDSTLKIQPAKLEDSAVYLCASSLVQGATDTQYFGPGTRLTVL.

This clonotype was seen at least ten times. CDR3 DNA sequence: TGTGCCAGCAGCCCCCCGGGACTAGCGGCCTACGAGCAGTACGTC. It is translated as CASSPPGLAAYEQYV. The chain recombines TRBV5-5 with TRBJ2-7; TRBD2 agrees at 11 bases. Per germline, CDR1 SGHKS and CDR2 YYEKEE (reference sequence). The V and J ends lost 4 bases and 2 bases, in that order; junction bases with no gene match: 5. The CDR3 sequence is 15 residues long.

The chain has TRBV7-2 and TRBJ2-7; TRBD2 matches at 9 bases. The germline V gene encodes CDR1 SGHTA and CDR2 FQGNSA. The CDR3 is 17 amino acids. V was pared by 4 bases and J by 6 bases, with 16 bases of the junction left unmatched. The CDR3 here is CASSSASNRGRASEQYF. In DNA, the CDR3 is TGTGCCAGCAGCTCCGCTAGTAATCGCGGGAGGGCCTCCGAGCAGTACTTC.

The CDR3 DNA reads as TGCGCCAGCAGCTTGGGGGTGGGGCAGAGCTCCTACAATGAGCAGTTCTTC. This codes for CASSLGVGQSSYNEQFF. The V call is TRBV5-1, the J call TRBJ2-1; the D gene is possibly TRBD1 (5 bases). V was cut by 0 bases and J by 0 bases, with 13 bases left in between. The CDR3 contains 17 residues. From germline, CDR1 is SGHRS and CDR2 YFSETQ.

Details on this clonotype: The junction differs from germline at one of its ends, possibly a read error. This chain connects TRBV6-1 to TRBJ2-4; the D gene is possibly TRBD1 (6 bases). Germline V gene lookup returns CDR1 MNHNS and CDR2 SASEGT. This CDR3 spans 13 amino acids. The CDR3 sequence is CASRRNMQGKEDF. The DNA for the CDR3 is TGTGCCAGCAGAAGAAATATGCAGGGGAAGGAGGACTTC.

V and J are TRBV12-3 or TRBV12-4 and TRBJ2-2, with 9 positions matching TRBD1. After removal of 10 bases from V and 5 bases from J, the junction contained 8 bases not matched to a gene. The CDR3 is 14 residues long. This chain's CDR3 is CATARDRVTGELFF. CDR3 sequence (DNA): TGTGCCACCGCCCGGGACAGGGTAACCGGGGAGCTGTTTTTT.

The gene calls are TRBV5-1 and TRBJ2-7; D perhaps matches TRBD2 (5 bases). The CDR3 runs 17 residues. The germline V gene encodes CDR1 SGHRS and CDR2 YFSETQ. Trimming removed 4 bases from V and 1 base from J, with 21 bases in between. The CDR3 is CASSLPKPRWESYEQYV. The CDR3 DNA follows: TGCGCCAGCAGCCTTCCGAAGCCGCGATGGGAGTCCTACGAGCAGTACGTC.

This clonotype has at least ten counts. V and J are TRBV7-2 and TRBJ1-5; no reliable D call. This CDR3 region has 15 residues. CDR1 is SGHTA, CDR2 FQGNSA, per germline. V was shortened by 1 base and J by 4 bases, with 11 bases between the two germline ends. CDR3 DNA sequence: TGTGCCAGCAGCTTAGTGGGCCCGGGGAATCAGCCCCAGCATTTT. Its protein is CASSLVGPGNQPQHF.